Below are 18 T cell receptor beta chains sequenced from a single sample in a study of PD-1 blockade in classical Hodgkin lymphoma. Assay: immunoSEQ multiplex PCR; the TCRdb copy retains only in-frame clones and omits some. Here the sample spans about 90,000 clones, 90% being singletons. Time point here: cycle 4 day 1 (C4D1), after more than five weeks of nivolumab. Every one of the patients relapsed after autologous stem cell transplantation (brentuximab vedotin exposure was variable). Here the sequenced sample was peripheral blood mononuclear cells (PBMCs), taken before the fourth cycle of nivolumab. The receptors shown here come from a human donor with classical Hodgkin lymphoma.

CDR3 sequence reads: CASSLGGGSTDTQYF. The CDR3 nucleotides are TGTGCCAGCAGCTTGGGCGGGGGGAGCACAGATACGCAGTATTTT. The genes are TRBV5-6 and TRBJ2-3, with TRBD2 identical over 8 bases. Unmatched junction bases numbered 0, after V lost 0 bases and J lost 0 bases. The germline V gene has CDR1 SGHDT and CDR2 YYEEEE. The CDR3 is 15 residues long. Together with reference TRBV5-6 and TRBJ2-3, the CDR3 gives the full variable domain: DAGVTQSPTHLIKTRGQQVTLRCSPKSGHDTVSWYQQALGQGPQFIFQYYEEEERQRGNFPDRFSGHQFPNYSSELNVNALLLGDSALYLCASSLGGGSTDTQYFGPGTRLTVL.

In DNA, the CDR3 is TGTGCCAGCAGACGACTAGCGGGGGGGCTGGATACGCAGTATTTT. Amino acid sequence: CASRRLAGGLDTQYF. The V call is TRBV7-2, the J call TRBJ2-3; 14 bases agree with TRBD2. This CDR3 is 15 amino acids long. Germline V CDR1 and CDR2: SGHTA, FQGNSA. Unmatched junction bases numbered 5, after V lost 6 bases and J lost 6 bases.

The V gene is TRBV5-1, the J gene TRBJ2-5; D unresolved. V was shortened by 2 bases and J by 3 bases, with 14 bases between the two germline ends. Germline V gives CDR1 SGHRS, CDR2 YFSETQ. The length of the CDR3 is 15 residues. The CDR3 region is CASSLGSLEEETQYF. The CDR3 DNA is TGCGCCAGCAGCTTAGGATCCCTTGAGGAAGAGACCCAGTACTTC.

CDR3 protein: CASSEGYYSYEQYF. The CDR3 DNA sequence: TGTGCCAGCAGCGAGGGGTACTACTCCTACGAGCAGTACTTC. V and J are TRBV9 and TRBJ2-7; possible D gene TRBD1, 5 bases. The CDR3 consists of 14 residues. Trimming pared 3 bases from V and 0 bases from J, leaving 10 bases between. Germline CDR1 SGDLS, CDR2 YYNGEE. Filled out from reference TRBV9 and TRBJ2-7, the complete variable domain reads DSGVTQTPKHLITATGQRVTLRCSPRSGDLSVYWYQQSLDQGLQFLIQYYNGEERAKGNILERFSAQQFPDLHSELNLSSLELGDSALYFCASSEGYYSYEQYFGPGTRLTVT.

This clone was detected once. The chain is built from TRBV13 and TRBJ2-1; D not resolved. The germline CDR1 and CDR2 sequences are PRHDT and FYEKMQ (reference sequence). The CDR3 runs 15 residues. Between the trimmed V and J ends, which lost 5 bases and 10 bases, there was a span of 21 bases. CDR3 nucleotide sequence: TGTGCCAGCAGCAAAGACCACCGTAGCTCCGGGGAGCAGTTCTTC. It specifies CASSKDHRSSGEQFF. Full variable domain (outside the CDR3, taken from reference TRBV13 and TRBJ2-1): AAGVIQSPRHLIKEKRETATLKCYPIPRHDTVYWYQQGPGQDPQFLISFYEKMQSDKGSIPDRFSAQQFSDYHSELNMSSLELGDSALYFCASSKDHRSSGEQFFGPGTRLTVL.

The chain has TRBV5-4 and TRBJ1-2, with D hard to call. This CDR3 is built from 15 residues. The V gene lost 1 base and the J gene lost 4 bases, with 14 bases spanning the gap. Looked up from germline, CDR1 is SGHNT and CDR2 is YYREEE (reference sequence). The CDR3 sequence: CASSLWSLQTYGYTF. The CDR3 nucleotides are TGTGCCAGCAGCTTGTGGAGTTTACAGACCTATGGCTACACCTTC.

This chain links TRBV21-1 with TRBJ2-3; the tabulated D call, TRBD2, remains unverified against the DNA. TRBV21-1 is a pseudogene. There are 15 residues in the CDR3. The CDR3 DNA is TGTGCCAGCAGCCCTTGTTACGGGGGGAGAGATACGCAGTATTTT. Amino acid sequence: CASSPCYGGRDTQYF.

The rearrangement uses TRBV18 and TRBJ2-1; the match to TRBD2 covers 10 bases. Germline V gives CDR1 KGHSH, CDR2 LQKENI. V was clipped by 5 bases and J by 8 bases; unmatched bases: 9. The CDR3 runs to 15 residues. For the CDR3, the DNA is TGTGCCAGCTCATTTCTAGCGGGGGAAATCTATGAGCAGTTCTTC. Amino acids: CASSFLAGEIYEQFF.

This CDR3 is CASSHHGPERYGYTF. CDR3 DNA sequence: TGCGCCAGCAGCCACCACGGCCCGGAAAGGTATGGCTACACCTTC. The J gene is TRBJ1-2, the V gene TRBV4-1, with no clear D. The CDR3 is made up of 15 amino acids. V was shortened by 3 bases and J by 5 bases, with 16 bases between the two germline ends. Germline lookup yields CDR1 MGHRA and CDR2 YSYEKL.

The CDR3 protein is CAWSPGRTDTQYF. DNA for the CDR3: TGTGCCTGGAGCCCGGGACGCACAGATACGCAGTATTTT. The chain employs TRBV30 and TRBJ2-3; D is perhaps TRBD1 or TRBD2 (5 bases each). V was pared by 3 bases and J by 1 base, with 8 bases between. This CDR3 is built from 13 residues. CDR1 is GTSNPN, CDR2 SVGIG, per germline (reference sequence).

The V call is TRBV30, the J call TRBJ2-3; 7 bases map to TRBD1. CDR1 is GTSNPN, CDR2 SVGIG, per germline (reference sequence). V lost 5 bases, J lost 6 bases, and 5 bases stayed unmatched. This CDR3 comprises 12 residues. DNA for the CDR3: TGTGCCTGGGGGGACAGTTTTGATACGCAGTATTTT. It translates to CAWGDSFDTQYF.

This sequence joins TRBV7-8 and TRBJ2-2; D may be TRBD1 or TRBD2 (5 bases each). This CDR3 comprises 14 residues. Germline loops: CDR1 SGHVS, CDR2 FQNEAQ. V lost 5 bases, J lost 5 bases, and 12 bases lay in between. CDR3 DNA sequence: TGTGCCAGCAGCCCCAGATGGGGGACCGGGGAGCTGTTTTTT. Protein sequence: CASSPRWGTGELFF.

Points on this clone: The same CDR3 arises from other DNA sequences in this sample as well. The chain links TRBV27 to TRBJ2-5; unclear D gene. V was shortened by 2 bases and J by 5 bases, with 3 bases between the two germline ends. Germline V gene lookup returns CDR1 MNHEY and CDR2 SMNVEV (reference sequence). CDR3 length: 11 amino acids. This chain's CDR3 is CASSLGETQYF. The CDR3 bases are TGTGCCAGCAGTTTAGGGGAGACCCAGTACTTC.

The V gene is TRBV18, the J gene TRBJ2-1; 11 bases align to TRBD2. Germline V gene data show CDR1 as KGHSH and CDR2 as LQKENI. The CDR3 length is 16 residues. The ends lost 4 bases at V and 8 bases at J; junction bases unmatched: 10. The chain's CDR3 is CASSLDSGGAGYEQFF. The CDR3 nucleotides read TGTGCCAGCTCACTCGATAGCGGGGGGGCCGGTTATGAGCAGTTCTTC.

The chain employs TRBV19 and TRBJ2-2; 10 bases map to TRBD2. CDR3 length: 17 residues. Trimming at V came to 4 bases and at J to 3 bases, leaving 8 bases not matched to a gene. CDR1 and CDR2 from the germline V gene are LNHDA and SQIVND (reference sequence). This chain's CDR3 is CASSRSSGGMDTGELFF. In DNA, the CDR3 is TGTGCCAGTAGTAGGTCTAGCGGGGGTATGGACACCGGGGAGCTGTTTTTT.

This clone was seen just once. The chain links TRBV6-6 to TRBJ1-4; D gene uncertain. Germline CDR1 and CDR2: MNHNY and SVGAGI (reference sequence). The CDR3 spans 14 residues. The germline V and J ends were trimmed by 5 bases and 3 bases, with 10 bases remaining between them. CDR3 in amino acids: CASSVDVANEKLFF. The CDR3 region has the DNA TGTGCCAGCAGTGTCGACGTAGCTAATGAAAAACTGTTTTTT.

The rearrangement joins TRBV11-1 to TRBJ2-7, with D hard to call. The CDR3 totals 15 residues. The germline gives CDR1 SGHAT, CDR2 FQDESV (reference sequence). The ends were cut back, 5 bases at V and 3 bases at J, with 17 bases in the middle. The CDR3 sequence: CASSRPTSDGYEQYF. For the CDR3, the DNA is TGTGCCAGCAGCCGCCCTACCTCCGACGGCTACGAGCAGTACTTC.

The chain uses TRBV7-9 and TRBJ2-7; TRBD1 matches at 9 bases. V lost 4 bases and J lost 3; bases outside the gene matches: 7. The CDR3 totals 15 residues. Germline V gene data show CDR1 as SEHNR and CDR2 as FQNEAQ (reference sequence). CDR3 nucleotides: TGTGCCAGCAGCTACCTCCGGGACAGGGTCTACGAGCAGTACTTC. It codes for CASSYLRDRVYEQYF.